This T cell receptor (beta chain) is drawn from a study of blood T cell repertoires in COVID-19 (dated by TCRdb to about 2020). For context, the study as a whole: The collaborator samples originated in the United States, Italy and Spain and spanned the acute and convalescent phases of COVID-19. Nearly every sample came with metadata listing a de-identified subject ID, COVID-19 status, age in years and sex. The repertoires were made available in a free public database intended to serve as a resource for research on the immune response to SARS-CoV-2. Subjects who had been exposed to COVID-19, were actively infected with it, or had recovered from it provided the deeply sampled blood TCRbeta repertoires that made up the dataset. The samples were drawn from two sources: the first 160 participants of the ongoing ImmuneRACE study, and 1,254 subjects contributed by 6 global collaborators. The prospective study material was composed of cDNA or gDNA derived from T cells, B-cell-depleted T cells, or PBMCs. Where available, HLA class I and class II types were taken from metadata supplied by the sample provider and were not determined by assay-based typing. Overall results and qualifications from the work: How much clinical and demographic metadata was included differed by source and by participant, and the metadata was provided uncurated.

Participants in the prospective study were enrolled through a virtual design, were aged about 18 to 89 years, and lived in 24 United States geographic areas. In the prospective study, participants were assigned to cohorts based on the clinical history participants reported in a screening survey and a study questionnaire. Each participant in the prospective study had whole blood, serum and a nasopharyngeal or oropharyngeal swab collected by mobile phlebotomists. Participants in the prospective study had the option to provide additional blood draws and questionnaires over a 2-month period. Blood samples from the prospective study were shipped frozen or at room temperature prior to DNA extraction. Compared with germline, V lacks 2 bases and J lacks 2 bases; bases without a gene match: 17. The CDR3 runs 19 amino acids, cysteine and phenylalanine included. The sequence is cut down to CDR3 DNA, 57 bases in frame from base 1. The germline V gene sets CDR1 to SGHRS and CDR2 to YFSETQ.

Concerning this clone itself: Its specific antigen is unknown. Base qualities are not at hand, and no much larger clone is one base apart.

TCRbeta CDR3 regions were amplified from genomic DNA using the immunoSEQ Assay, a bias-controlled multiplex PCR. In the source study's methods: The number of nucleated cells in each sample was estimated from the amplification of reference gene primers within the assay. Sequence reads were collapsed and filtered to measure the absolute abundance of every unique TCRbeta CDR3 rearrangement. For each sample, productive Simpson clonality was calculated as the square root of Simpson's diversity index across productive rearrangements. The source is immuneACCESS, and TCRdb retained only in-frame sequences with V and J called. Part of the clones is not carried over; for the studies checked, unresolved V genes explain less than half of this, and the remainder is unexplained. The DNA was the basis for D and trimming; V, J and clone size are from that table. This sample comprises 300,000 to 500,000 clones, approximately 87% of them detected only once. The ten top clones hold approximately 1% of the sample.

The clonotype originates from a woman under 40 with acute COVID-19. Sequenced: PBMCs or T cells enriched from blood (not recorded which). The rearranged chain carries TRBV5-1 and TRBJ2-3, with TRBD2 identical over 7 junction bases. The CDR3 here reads CASSLKSVEAGSITDTQYF. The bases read TGCGCCAGCAGCTTAAAGAGCGTAGAAGCGGGGAGCATCACAGATACGCAGTATTTT.